This T cell receptor beta chain derives from a study of patients and donors after allogeneic stem cell transplantation. V lost 3 bases and J 7 bases, leaving 13 bases between the germline ends. The CDR3 is 14 amino acids. The germline V gene encodes CDR1 ENHRY and CDR2 SYGVKD. This clonotype was detected many times. TCRdb re-derived calls from the RT-PCR reads in MiXCR, one entry per CDR3 protein. The data hold 400,000 to 500,000 distinct CDR3 sequences, with more than 15% observed a single time. The rearrangement uses TRBV10-3 and TRBJ2-1; D possibly corresponds to TRBD2 (5 bases). The origin of this receptor is a human donor who was either an allogeneic HSCT recipient or a stem cell or donor lymphocyte infusion donor (not recorded which). It is not recorded whose cells these are; they may come from a transplant donor. Sequencing input: blood, either unsorted or a sorted T cell fraction (not recorded which). The CDR3 sequence: CAISDLTGKNEQFF. The CDR3 region has the DNA TGTGCCATCAGTGATCTAACGGGGAAGAATGAGCAGTTCTTC.